The 16 T cell receptor beta chains given below trace back to one sample, sequenced in a study of T cell responses to AZD1222 COVID-19 vaccine. TCRdb's table, derived via immunoSEQ multiplex PCR, lists solely in-frame clones and lacks some. The data show about 44,000 clones, about 83% seen once. The specimen was peripheral blood, collected on day 0 of AZD1222 vaccination. The receptor set was obtained from an adult in good health.

V and J are TRBV28 and TRBJ2-1; TRBD2 is a possible D gene (6 bases). The CDR3 is made up of 15 amino acids. Trimming took off 3 bases at V and 4 bases at J, with 13 bases between the two ends. Germline lookup yields CDR1 MDHEN and CDR2 SYDVKM. The CDR3 loop is CASSFLGTRYNEQFF. The CDR3 DNA reads TGTGCCAGCAGTTTCCTCGGGACTCGGTACAATGAGCAGTTCTTC.

This sequence joins TRBV6-5 and TRBJ1-4; possible D gene TRBD1, 5 bases. V was cut by 0 bases and J by 3 bases, with 11 bases left in between. From germline, CDR1 is MNHEY and CDR2 SVGAGI. This CDR3 is 16 amino acids long. The DNA for the CDR3 is TGTGCCAGCAGTTACTCGATTCGGGGACCTAATGAAAAACTGTTTTTT. As protein: CASSYSIRGPNEKLFF.

This chain joins TRBV30 and TRBJ1-2; D is uncertain. This CDR3 is built from 15 residues. V was shortened by 2 bases and J by 2 bases, with 15 bases between the two germline ends. Germline values: CDR1 GTSNPN, CDR2 SVGIG (reference sequence). This CDR3 reads CAWSKGQARNYGYTF. DNA for the CDR3: TGTGCCTGGAGTAAAGGCCAGGCCCGGAACTATGGCTACACCTTC.

This rearrangement joins TRBV29-1 to TRBJ2-2; D might be TRBD2 (6 bases). Trimming removed 4 bases at V and 2 bases at J, with 14 bases between. In germline, CDR1 is SQVTM, CDR2 ANQGSEA. The CDR3 length is 15 residues. For the CDR3, the DNA is TGCAGCGTTGTGGGGGGTCAGCGTAACACCGGGGAGCTGTTTTTT. This gives the protein CSVVGGQRNTGELFF.

The V gene is TRBV7-2, the J gene TRBJ2-1; D not certain. In germline, CDR1 is SGHTA, CDR2 FQGNSA. The CDR3 totals 13 residues. The V and J ends lost 5 bases and 5 bases respectively, with 10 bases between them. This CDR3 is CASSVGRNNEQFF. CDR3 bases: TGTGCCAGCAGCGTGGGCCGGAACAATGAGCAGTTCTTC.

This chain joins TRBV28 and TRBJ2-1, with 13 bases lining up with TRBD2. The CDR3 totals 14 residues. With V trimmed by 6 bases and J by 4 bases, 0 bases remained unmatched. The germline CDR1 and CDR2 sequences are MDHEN and SYDVKM. This chain's CDR3 is CASRGLAGYNEQFF. The CDR3 bases are TGTGCCAGCAGGGGACTAGCGGGGTACAATGAGCAGTTCTTC.

The chain couples TRBV6-6 to TRBJ1-6, with D possibly being TRBD1 (5 bases). Germline V lookup: CDR1 MNHNY, CDR2 SVGAGI (reference sequence). The CDR3 covers 16 residues. The ends were cut back, 0 bases at V and 9 bases at J, with 15 bases in the middle. The CDR3 DNA follows: TGTGCCAGCAGTTACTCCGACAGTGGCCGCGGTTCACCCCTCCACTTT. It yields the protein CASSYSDSGRGSPLHF.

The chain is built from TRBV6-5 and TRBJ1-2; 7 positions match TRBD1. Unmatched junction bases numbered 11, after V lost 6 bases and J lost 4 bases. CDR3 length equals 15 residues. From germline, CDR1 is MNHEY and CDR2 SVGAGI. The CDR3 DNA reads TGTGCCAGCAGCTATAGGGGGCTAAAATTCTATGGCTACACCTTC. It yields the protein CASSYRGLKFYGYTF.

The chain carries TRBV5-4 and TRBJ1-3; maybe TRBD1 (6 bases). V shed 3 bases and J shed 0 bases, with 10 bases lying between them. The CDR3 totals 15 residues. Germline CDR1 SGHNT, CDR2 YYREEE (reference sequence). CDR3 residues: CASSSGQTSGNTIYF. The CDR3 nucleotides are TGTGCCAGCAGCTCTGGACAGACCTCTGGAAACACCATATATTTT.

The chain uses TRBV11-2 and TRBJ2-7; unclear D gene. This CDR3 has 12 amino acids. CDR1 is SGHAT and CDR2 is FQNNGV in the germline V gene. V was cut by 6 bases and J by 2 bases, with 8 bases left in between. The CDR3 region is CASSYATYEQYF. The CDR3 coding sequence is TGTGCCAGCAGTTATGCTACCTACGAGCAGTACTTC.

The chain combines TRBV3-1 (or the pseudogene TRBV3-2) with TRBJ2-5; perhaps TRBD2 as D (6 bases). Trimming left V 2 bases short and J 9 bases short, with 10 bases between. Per germline, CDR1 LGHDT and CDR2 YNNKEL (reference sequence). This CDR3 spans 12 amino acids. CDR3 residues: CASSQSGVAQYF. The CDR3, as DNA: TGTGCCAGCAGCCAATCGGGGGTGGCCCAGTACTTC.

The rearrangement links TRBV6-5 to TRBJ2-3; no definite D call. Germline lookup yields CDR1 MNHEY and CDR2 SVGAGI. Trimming stripped 6 bases from V and 1 base from J, with 5 bases between. This CDR3 comprises 12 residues. Here the CDR3 reads CASRGRTDTQYF. The CDR3, as DNA: TGTGCCAGCAGAGGTCGCACAGATACGCAGTATTTT.

This clone was counted at least ten times. The V gene is TRBV4-3, the J gene TRBJ2-7, with D possibly being TRBD2 (7 bases). CDR1 is LGHNA and CDR2 is YSLEER in the germline V gene. CDR3 length: 15 residues. Trimming shortened V by 0 bases and J by 7 bases, and 16 bases separated the two germline ends. CDR3 coding DNA: TGCGCCAGCAGCCAAGAGCGGGGGCCACCGGGGGAGCAGTACTTC. It encodes CASSQERGPPGEQYF.

The J gene is TRBJ1-2, the V gene TRBV28; 8 nucleotides line up with TRBD1. The CDR3 sequence is 18 residues long. Germline V CDR1 and CDR2: MDHEN, SYDVKM. V dropped 3 bases and J dropped 8; count of bases not matched to a gene: 20. CDR3 sequence (DNA): TGTGCCAGCAGTTTCACCAGTATCGGACAGGGACAAGTGGGGGGCTACACCTTC. This codes for CASSFTSIGQGQVGGYTF.

V gene TRBV2 combines with J gene TRBJ2-2, with D uncertain. Trimming took off 4 bases at V and 3 bases at J, with 3 bases between the two ends. CDR3 length: 12 residues. Germline-derived CDR1 and CDR2 are SNHLY and FYNNEI. This chain's CDR3 is CASSGDTGELFF. The CDR3 DNA follows: TGTGCCAGCAGTGGGGACACCGGGGAGCTGTTTTTT.

The CDR3 spells CATSLGGGSSYNEQFF. The CDR3 DNA sequence: TGTGCCACCAGTCTCGGGGGAGGGAGCTCCTACAATGAGCAGTTCTTC. J is TRBJ2-1 and V is TRBV24-1; the match to TRBD2 covers 7 bases. The CDR3 loop spans 16 amino acids. The germline V gene has CDR1 KGHDR and CDR2 SFDVKD. The V gene end was trimmed by 6 bases and the J gene end by 0 bases; junction bases not matched to a gene: 7.